This TCR beta chain is from a study of OX40 agonist ivuxolimab in advanced cancers. For the wider study: The costimulatory receptor OX40 (CD134) was targeted by ivuxolimab, a fully human IgG2 agonistic monoclonal antibody. Intravenous ivuxolimab was administered to patients every 2 weeks at six dose levels: 0.01, 0.1, 0.3, 1.5, 3 and 10 mg/kg. Among the roughly 50 dose-escalation patients, around 19 had hepatocellular carcinoma, 15 melanoma, 9 renal cell carcinoma and 9 head and neck cancer. In the dose-escalation cohort, about four fifths of patients were male, and the mean age was roughly 56 years with a range of roughly 20 to 80. Patients were allowed to have had prior anti-PD-1, anti-PD-L1 or anti-CTLA-4 therapy, and 30% to 40% of the dose-escalation patients had been treated with checkpoint inhibitors. Partial responses occurred in three dose-escalation patients, of whom one had hepatocellular carcinoma and two had cutaneous melanoma. The point of sequencing TCRbeta in the periphery was to test whether ivuxolimab changed TCR sequence diversity and drove clonal T-cell expansion. The paper covers the monotherapy dose-escalation part of the phase I ivuxolimab trial, which included N ≈ 50 patients. General conclusions and limits of the study: Which antigens the clonally expanded peripheral T cells were specific for was not determined. Low levels of normalized T-cell clonal expansion were also shown by some nonresponding patients. At doses from 0.1 to 3.0 mg/kg, clonal expansion was seen in both CD4+ and CD8+ blood T cells between baseline and week 6. In partial responders in the 0.1-3.0 mg/kg groups, normalized peripheral clonal expansion was found to be among the lowest, especially among CD8+ T cells. On average, CD8+ T cells showed more expanded clones than CD4+ T cells after ivuxolimab.

Trimming costs V 7 bases and J 8 bases, and their ends lie 14 bases apart. CDR3 length: 12 amino acids, cysteine to phenylalanine. CDR3 DNA is the only sequence kept; it has 36 bases, read in frame from the first base. The germline V gene supplies CDR1 SNHLY and CDR2 FYNNEI. The trial excluded patients who had a history of autoimmune disease or who were on systemic immunosuppression. Peripheral blood for TCR sequencing was drawn from every dose cohort at baseline, at cycle 4 day 1 and at cycle 7 day 1. Samples came from an open-label, multicenter, first-in-human phase I dose-escalation trial of ivuxolimab. Adults with locally advanced or metastatic melanoma, renal cell carcinoma, hepatocellular carcinoma or head and neck squamous cell carcinoma were enrolled in the trial. Before TCR sequencing, CD4+ T cells and CD8+ T cells from peripheral blood were sorted into separate populations. A note on this clone: Its antigen specificity is not known. The sample holds no much larger clone one base away, and base qualities are not on file.

For sequencing of the TCRbeta CDR3 region, genomic DNA was extracted from the sorted cells. The immunoSEQ Assay was used for sequencing of TCRbeta CDR3 regions. Imported from immuneACCESS, the table was reduced by TCRdb to in-frame sequences with V and J called. These copies leave out some clones; in studies compared against another copy, an unresolved V gene accounts for under half, and the cause of the remainder is not known. For this sample the table gives fewer than 70,000 clones, of which approximately 86% were detected only once. Around 2% of the sample lies in the top ten. The sequence is built from TRBV2 and TRBJ1-2; confidence is insufficient to name the D gene. This TCR was sampled from an adult with an advanced solid tumor such as melanoma, head and neck, liver or kidney cancer. The sequencing used CD4+ or CD8+ T cells sorted from blood, collected in a trial of the OX40 agonist ivuxolimab. The CDR3 has the sequence CASNPQSYGYTF. The DNA sequence is TGTGCCAGCAACCCTCAGAGCTACGGCTACACCTTC. Supplemented by the reference TRBV2 and TRBJ1-2 proteins around the CDR3, the complete variable domain is EPEVTQTPSHQVTQMGQEVILRCVPISNHLYFYWYRQILGQKVEFLVSFYNNEISEKSEIFDDQFSVERPDGSNFTLKIRSTKLEDSAMYFCASNPQSYGYTFGSGTRLTVV.